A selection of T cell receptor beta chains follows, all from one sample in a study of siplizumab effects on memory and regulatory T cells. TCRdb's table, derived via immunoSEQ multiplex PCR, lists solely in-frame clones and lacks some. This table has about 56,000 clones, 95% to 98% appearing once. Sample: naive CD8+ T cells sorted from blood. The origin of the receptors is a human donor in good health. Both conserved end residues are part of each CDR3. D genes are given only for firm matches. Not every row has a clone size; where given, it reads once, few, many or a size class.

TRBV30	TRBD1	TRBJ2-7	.	CAWRGLRGQGSGRSYEQYF	TGTGCCTGGAGAGGTCTAAGGGGACAGGGATCGGGGAGATCCTACGAGCAGTACTTC
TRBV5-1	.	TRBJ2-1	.	CASSLGAGSSYNEQFF	TGCGCCAGCAGCCTGGGGGCAGGGAGCTCCTACAATGAGCAGTTCTTC
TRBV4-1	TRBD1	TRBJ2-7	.	CASSQEGKGTGDYEQYF	TGCGCCAGCAGCCAAGAGGGTAAGGGGACAGGGGACTACGAGCAGTACTTC
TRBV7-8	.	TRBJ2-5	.	CASSPGWEETQYF	TGTGCCAGCAGCCCTGGTTGGGAAGAGACCCAGTACTTC
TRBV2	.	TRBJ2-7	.	CASSGYENEQYF	TGTGCCAGCAGTGGGTACGAAAACGAGCAGTACTTC
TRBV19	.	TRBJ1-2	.	CASTPTEINYGYTF	TGTGCCAGTACCCCGACGGAAATTAACTATGGCTACACCTTC
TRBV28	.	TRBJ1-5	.	CASSWDVNQPQHF	TGTGCCAGCTCCTGGGATGTCAATCAGCCCCAGCATTTT
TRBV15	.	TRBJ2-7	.	CATSRERSLAGYEQYF	TGTGCCACCAGCAGAGAAAGGAGTCTGGCCGGATACGAGCAGTACTTC
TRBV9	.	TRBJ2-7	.	CASSVAGQGYEQYF	TGTGCCAGCAGCGTAGCGGGTCAGGGCTACGAGCAGTACTTC
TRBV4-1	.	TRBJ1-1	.	CASSQYPGRAFF	TGCGCCAGCAGCCAGTACCCAGGGCGGGCTTTCTTT
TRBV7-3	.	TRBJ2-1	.	CASSLTSGIEQFF	TGTGCCAGCAGCTTAACGTCAGGGATTGAGCAGTTCTTC
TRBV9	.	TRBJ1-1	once	CASSPVGTEAFF	TGTGCCAGCAGCCCGGTGGGCACTGAAGCTTTCTTT
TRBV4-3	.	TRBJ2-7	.	CASSQEGRDEQYF	TGCGCCAGCAGCCAAGAGGGCAGGGATGAGCAGTACTTC
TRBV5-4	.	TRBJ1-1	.	CASSLGGSGTEAFF	TGTGCCAGCAGCTTGGGGGGAAGCGGAACTGAAGCTTTCTTT
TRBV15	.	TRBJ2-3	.	CATSSQGLTDTQYF	TGTGCCACCAGCTCCCAGGGACTGACAGATACGCAGTATTTT
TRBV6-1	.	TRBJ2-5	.	CASSETRVLYQETQYF	TGTGCCAGCAGTGAAACGAGGGTCCTTTACCAAGAGACCCAGTACTTC
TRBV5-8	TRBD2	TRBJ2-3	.	CASSPMSGRPPSTDTQYF	TGTGCCAGCAGCCCCATGAGCGGGAGGCCACCTAGCACAGATACGCAGTATTTT
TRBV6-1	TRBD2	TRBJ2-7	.	CATGLAGNTYEQYF	TGTGCCACAGGACTAGCGGGAAACACCTACGAGCAGTACTTC
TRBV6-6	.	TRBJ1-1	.	CASSPGGPTEAFF	TGTGCCAGCAGTCCCGGAGGACCCACTGAAGCTTTCTTT
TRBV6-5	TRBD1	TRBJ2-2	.	CASSYPPGQGTQELFF	TGTGCCAGCAGTTACCCGCCGGGACAGGGGACGCAGGAGCTGTTTTTT
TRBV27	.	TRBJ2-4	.	CASADILAKNIQYF	TGTGCCAGCGCGGACATATTAGCCAAAAACATTCAGTACTTC
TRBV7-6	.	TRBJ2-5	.	CASSLGDVRGRETQYF	TGTGCCAGCAGCTTAGGGGATGTTCGGGGAAGAGAGACCCAGTACTTC
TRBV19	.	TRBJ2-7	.	CASSTGGQLYEQYF	TGTGCCAGTAGTACGGGGGGCCAACTTTACGAGCAGTACTTC
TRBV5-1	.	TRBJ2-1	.	CASSLSGGDNEQFF	TGCGCCAGCAGCTTGTCTGGAGGGGACAATGAGCAGTTCTTC
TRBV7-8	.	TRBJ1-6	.	CASSLRSNSPLHF	TGTGCCAGCAGCTTACGGTCTAATTCACCCCTCCACTTT
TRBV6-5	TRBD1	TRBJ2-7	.	CASSYSASGGSYEQYF	TGTGCCAGCAGTTACTCAGCGTCAGGGGGAAGCTACGAGCAGTACTTC
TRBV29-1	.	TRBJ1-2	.	CSVEDHRGPGYTF	TGCAGCGTTGAAGATCATAGGGGTCCTGGCTACACCTTC
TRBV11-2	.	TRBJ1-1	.	CASSLGRGAFF	TGTGCCAGCAGCTTGGGACGAGGAGCTTTCTTT
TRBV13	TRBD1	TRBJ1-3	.	CASSFQIGTGGNTIYF	TGTGCCAGCAGCTTCCAAATAGGGACAGGTGGAAACACCATATATTTT
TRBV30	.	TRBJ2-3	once	CAWLPSSWDTQYF	TGTGCCTGGCTCCCCTCCTCCTGGGATACGCAGTATTTT
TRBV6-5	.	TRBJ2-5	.	CASSKPSSGETQYF	TGTGCCAGCAGTAAACCCAGCTCGGGGGAGACCCAGTACTTC
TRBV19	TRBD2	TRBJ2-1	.	CASSMASGGYNEQFF	TGTGCCAGTAGTATGGCTAGCGGGGGTTACAATGAGCAGTTCTTC
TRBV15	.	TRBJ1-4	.	CATSRDVLSRTTNEKLFF	TGTGCCACCAGCAGAGATGTTTTATCCCGTACAACTAATGAAAAACTGTTTTTT
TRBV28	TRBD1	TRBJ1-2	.	CASRKTGQGRGYTF	TGTGCCAGCAGAAAAACCGGACAGGGAAGAGGCTACACCTTC
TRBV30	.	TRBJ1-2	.	CAWSVLGNYGYTF	TGTGCCTGGAGTGTACTGGGGAACTATGGCTACACCTTC
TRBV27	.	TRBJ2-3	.	CASRNRESGDTQYF	TGTGCCAGCAGAAATCGGGAGTCGGGAGATACGCAGTATTTT
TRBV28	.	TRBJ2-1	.	CASSHGGEQFF	TGTGCCAGCAGTCATGGCGGTGAGCAGTTCTTC
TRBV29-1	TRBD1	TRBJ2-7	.	CSVGMDRGSYEQYF	TGCAGCGTTGGAATGGACAGGGGGTCCTACGAGCAGTACTTC
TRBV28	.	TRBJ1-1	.	CASTTQGTNTEAFF	TGTGCCAGCACCACCCAGGGTACGAACACTGAAGCTTTCTTT
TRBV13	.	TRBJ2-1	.	CASSLVGSYNEQFF	TGTGCCAGCAGCTTAGTCGGGAGTTACAATGAGCAGTTCTTC
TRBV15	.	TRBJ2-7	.	CATSRDTRDNEQYF	TGTGCCACCAGCAGAGATACCAGGGACAACGAGCAGTACTTC
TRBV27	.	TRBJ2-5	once	CASSSDWETQYF	TGTGCCAGCAGTTCAGATTGGGAGACCCAGTACTTC
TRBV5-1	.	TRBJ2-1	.	CASSYTGYEQFF	TGCGCCAGCAGCTACACAGGGTATGAGCAGTTCTTC
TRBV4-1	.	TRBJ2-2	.	CASRILVNTGELFF	TGCGCCAGCAGAATACTAGTAAACACCGGGGAGCTGTTTTTT
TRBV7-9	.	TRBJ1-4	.	CASSLETGREKLFF	TGTGCCAGCAGCTTAGAAACGGGGCGGGAAAAACTGTTTTTT
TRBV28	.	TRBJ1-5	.	CASSPFGNQPQHF	TGTGCCAGCAGTCCTTTCGGAAATCAGCCCCAGCATTTT
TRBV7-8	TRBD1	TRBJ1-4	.	CASSLGQGDEKLFF	TGTGCCAGCAGCTTGGGACAGGGTGATGAAAAACTGTTTTTT
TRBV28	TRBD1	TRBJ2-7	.	CASSSETGWYEQYF	TGTGCCAGCAGTTCGGAGACAGGGTGGTACGAGCAGTACTTC
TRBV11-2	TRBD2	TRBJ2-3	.	CASSATSGRDTDTQYF	TGTGCCAGCAGCGCGACTAGCGGGAGAGACACAGATACGCAGTATTTT
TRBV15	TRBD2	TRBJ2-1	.	CATSRDRAGVLNEQFF	TGTGCCACCAGCAGAGATCGGGCGGGAGTGCTAAATGAGCAGTTCTTC
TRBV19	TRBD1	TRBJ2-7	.	CASSPGQGGYEQYF	TGTGCCAGTAGTCCAGGACAGGGGGGTTACGAGCAGTACTTC
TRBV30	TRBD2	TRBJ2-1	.	CAWSVLGLAGVYNEQFF	TGTGCCTGGAGTGTTTTGGGACTAGCGGGAGTTTACAATGAGCAGTTCTTC
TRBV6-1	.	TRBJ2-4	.	CASSGAPWGDIQYF	TGTGCCAGCAGTGGGGCGCCCTGGGGAGACATTCAGTACTTC
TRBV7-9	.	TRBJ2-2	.	CASSGAGTRYTGELFF	TGTGCCAGCAGCGGAGCCGGGACAAGGTACACCGGGGAGCTGTTTTTT
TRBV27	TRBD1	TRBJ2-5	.	CASSLLGTGARETQYF	TGTGCCAGCAGTCTCCTCGGGACAGGGGCCCGGGAGACCCAGTACTTC
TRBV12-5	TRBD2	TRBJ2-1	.	CASGFPTSGSRNEQFF	TGTGCTAGTGGTTTTCCAACTAGCGGGAGTCGGAATGAGCAGTTCTTC
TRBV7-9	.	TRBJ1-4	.	CASSLTATNENLFF	TGTGCCAGCAGCTTGACAGCAACTAATGAAAACCTGTTTTTT
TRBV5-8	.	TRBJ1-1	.	CASSLGQRLNTEAFF	TGTGCCAGCAGCTTGGGACAGCGATTGAACACTGAAGCTTTCTTT